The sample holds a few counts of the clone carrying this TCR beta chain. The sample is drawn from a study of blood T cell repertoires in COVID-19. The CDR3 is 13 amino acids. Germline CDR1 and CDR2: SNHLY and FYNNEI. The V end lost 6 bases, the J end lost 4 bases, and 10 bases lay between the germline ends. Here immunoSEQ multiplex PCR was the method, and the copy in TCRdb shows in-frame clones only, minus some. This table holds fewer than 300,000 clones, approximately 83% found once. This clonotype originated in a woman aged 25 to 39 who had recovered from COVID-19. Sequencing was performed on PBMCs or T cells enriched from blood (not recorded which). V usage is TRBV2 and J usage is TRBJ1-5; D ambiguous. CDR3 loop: CASRTLFNQPQHF. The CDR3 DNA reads TGTGCCAGCAGGACATTGTTTAATCAGCCCCAGCATTTT.